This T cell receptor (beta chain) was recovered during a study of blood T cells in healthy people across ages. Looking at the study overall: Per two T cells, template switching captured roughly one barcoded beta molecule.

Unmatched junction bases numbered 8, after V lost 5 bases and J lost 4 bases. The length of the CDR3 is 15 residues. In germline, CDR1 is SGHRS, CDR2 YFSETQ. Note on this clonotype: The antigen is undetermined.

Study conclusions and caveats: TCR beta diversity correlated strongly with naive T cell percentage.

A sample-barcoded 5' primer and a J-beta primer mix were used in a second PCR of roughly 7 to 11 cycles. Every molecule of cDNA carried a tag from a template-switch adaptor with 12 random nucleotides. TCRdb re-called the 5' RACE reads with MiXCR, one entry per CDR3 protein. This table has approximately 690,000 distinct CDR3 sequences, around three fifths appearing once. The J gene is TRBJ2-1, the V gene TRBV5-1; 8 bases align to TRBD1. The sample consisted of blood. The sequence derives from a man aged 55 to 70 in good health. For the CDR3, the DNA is TGCGCCAGCAGGTCGGACAGGGCCCTATACAATGAGCAGTTCTTC. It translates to CASRSDRALYNEQFF.